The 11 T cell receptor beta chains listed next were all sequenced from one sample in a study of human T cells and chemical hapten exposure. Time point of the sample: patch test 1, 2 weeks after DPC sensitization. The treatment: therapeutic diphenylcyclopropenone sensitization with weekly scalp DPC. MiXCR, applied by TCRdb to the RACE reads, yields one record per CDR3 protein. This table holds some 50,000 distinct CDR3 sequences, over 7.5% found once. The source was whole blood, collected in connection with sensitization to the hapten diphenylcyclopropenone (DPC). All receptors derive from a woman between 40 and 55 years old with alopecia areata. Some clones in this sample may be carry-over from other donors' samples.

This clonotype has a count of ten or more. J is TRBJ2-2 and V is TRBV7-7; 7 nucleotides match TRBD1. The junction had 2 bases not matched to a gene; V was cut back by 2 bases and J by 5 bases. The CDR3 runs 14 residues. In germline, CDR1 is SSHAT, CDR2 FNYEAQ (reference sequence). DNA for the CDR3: TGTGCCAGCAGCTTAACCAGGGGGACCGGGGAGCTGTTTTTT. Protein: CASSLTRGTGELFF.

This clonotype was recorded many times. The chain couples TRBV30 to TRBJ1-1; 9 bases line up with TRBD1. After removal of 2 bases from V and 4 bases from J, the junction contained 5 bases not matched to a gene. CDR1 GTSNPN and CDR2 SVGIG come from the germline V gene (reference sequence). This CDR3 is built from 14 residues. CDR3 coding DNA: TGTGCCTGGAGTCGCACGGACAGGGGCACTGAAGCTTTCTTT. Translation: CAWSRTDRGTEAFF.

The DNA of the CDR3 is TGTGCCAGCAGTTTAAAGGTCCAGAGCTCTGGGGCCAACGTCCTGACTTTC. Its protein is CASSLKVQSSGANVLTF. This rearrangement joins TRBV12-3 or TRBV12-4 to TRBJ2-6; D unresolved. Trimming took 2 bases from V and 0 from J, leaving 11 bases between them. The CDR3 covers 17 residues.

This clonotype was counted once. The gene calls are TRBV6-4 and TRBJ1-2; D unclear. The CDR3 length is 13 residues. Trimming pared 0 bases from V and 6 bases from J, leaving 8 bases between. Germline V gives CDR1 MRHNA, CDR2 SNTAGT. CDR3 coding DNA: TGTGCCAGCAGTGACTCACCAGCGGATGGCTACACCTTC. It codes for CASSDSPADGYTF.

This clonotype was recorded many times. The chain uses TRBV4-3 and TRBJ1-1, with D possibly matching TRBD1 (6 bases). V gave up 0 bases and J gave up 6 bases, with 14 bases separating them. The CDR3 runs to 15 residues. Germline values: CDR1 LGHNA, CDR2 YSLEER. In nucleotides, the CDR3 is TGCGCCAGCAGCCAAGACAGGGGAAATGGCGCTGAAGCTTTCTTT. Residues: CASSQDRGNGAEAFF.

The CDR3, as DNA: TGTGCCAGCAGTTCCCCGACAGGATTCTACACCTTC. Translated, it gives CASSSPTGFYTF. The chain uses TRBV6-5 and TRBJ1-2, with a possible D match to TRBD1 (6 bases). The V end lost 4 bases, the J end lost 10 bases, and 13 bases lay between the germline ends. The CDR3 covers 12 residues. Germline V CDR1 and CDR2: MNHEY, SVGAGI.

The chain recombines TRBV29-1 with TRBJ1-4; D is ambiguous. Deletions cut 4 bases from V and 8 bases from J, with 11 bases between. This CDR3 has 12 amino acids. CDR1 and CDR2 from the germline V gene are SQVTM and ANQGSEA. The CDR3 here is CSVGHPLEKLFF. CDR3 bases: TGCAGCGTTGGACACCCGCTCGAAAAACTGTTTTTT.

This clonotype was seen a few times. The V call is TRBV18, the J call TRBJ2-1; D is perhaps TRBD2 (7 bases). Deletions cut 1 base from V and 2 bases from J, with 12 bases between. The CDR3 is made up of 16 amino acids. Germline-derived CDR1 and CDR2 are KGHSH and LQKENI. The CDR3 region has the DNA TGTGCCAGCTCACCACGAGGGGGGGAGACCTACAATGAGCAGTTCTTC. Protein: CASSPRGGETYNEQFF.

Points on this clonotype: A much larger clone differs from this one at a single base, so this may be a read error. The DNA of the CDR3 is TGTGCCAGCAGCTTAAACAGGGGCAATGAGCAGTTCTTC. Protein sequence: CASSLNRGNEQFF. The V gene is TRBV7-3, the J gene TRBJ2-1; 7 nucleotides align to TRBD1. Looked up from germline, CDR1 is SGHTA and CDR2 is FQGTGA. This CDR3 contains 13 residues. V lost 1 base, J lost 6 bases, and 0 bases stayed unmatched.

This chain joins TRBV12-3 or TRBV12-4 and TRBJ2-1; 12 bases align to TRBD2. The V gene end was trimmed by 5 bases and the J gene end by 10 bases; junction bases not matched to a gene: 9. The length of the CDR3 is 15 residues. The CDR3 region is CASSPLLAGGGEQFF. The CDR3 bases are TGTGCCAGCAGTCCGCTACTAGCGGGGGGCGGAGAGCAGTTCTTC.

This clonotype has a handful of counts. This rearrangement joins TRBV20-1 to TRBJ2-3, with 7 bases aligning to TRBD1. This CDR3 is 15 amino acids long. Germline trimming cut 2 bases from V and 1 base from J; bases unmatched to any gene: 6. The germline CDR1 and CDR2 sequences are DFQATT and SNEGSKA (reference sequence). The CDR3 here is CSARRTGGRTDTQYF. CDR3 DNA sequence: TGCAGTGCTAGAAGGACAGGAGGCCGCACAGATACGCAGTATTTT.